A single sample gave rise to the 16 T cell receptor beta chains below, sequenced in a study of blood T cell dynamics during melanoma immunotherapy. Stated time point: pre-treatment baseline. Profiled with immunoSEQ multiplex PCR; TCRdb holds only in-frame clones, not every one. This table holds about 10,000 clones, about 91% found once. The source material was blood, sampled from a patient treated with checkpoint blockade. The receptors were sampled from a human donor with melanoma.

The V gene is TRBV7-6, the J gene TRBJ2-7, with a tentative D call TRBD2 (6 bases). CDR3 length: 14 residues. The V and J ends lost 1 base and 9 bases respectively, with 16 bases between them. The germline V gene has CDR1 SGHVS and CDR2 FNYEAQ. As DNA, the CDR3 is TGTGCCAGCAGCTTAGGGAGGGGCAGTGAGGGGCAGTACTTC. It specifies CASSLGRGSEGQYF.

This sequence joins TRBV27 and TRBJ2-1; no firm D call. The CDR3 contains 11 residues. V was cut by 10 bases and J by 2 bases, with 6 bases left in between. Germline-derived CDR1 and CDR2 are MNHEY and SMNVEV (reference sequence). The CDR3 spells CAIQTYNEQFF. CDR3 sequence (DNA): TGTGCCATTCAGACCTACAATGAGCAGTTCTTC.

This chain connects TRBV19 to TRBJ1-5, with TRBD1 matching over 7 bases. Germline V lookup: CDR1 LNHDA, CDR2 SQIVND (reference sequence). CDR3 length: 14 amino acids. The V and J ends lost 7 bases and 5 bases, in that order; junction bases with no gene match: 8. The CDR3 DNA sequence: TGTGCCAGTACCAAGGGACAGCGTTATCAGCCCCAGCATTTT. The encoded protein is CASTKGQRYQPQHF.

This rearrangement joins TRBV5-6 to TRBJ1-1, with D maybe TRBD1 (6 bases). Germline V CDR1 and CDR2: SGHDT, YYEEEE. V gave up 4 bases and J gave up 1 base, with 11 bases separating them. The length of the CDR3 is 14 residues. For the CDR3, the DNA is TGTGCCAGCAGCCAGGGACACCGGAACACTGAAGCTTTCTTT. This codes for CASSQGHRNTEAFF.

The chain has TRBV6-6 and TRBJ2-1, with unresolved D. This CDR3 comprises 15 residues. V was pared by 2 bases and J by 0 bases, with 8 bases between. Germline V gene data show CDR1 as MNHNY and CDR2 as SVGAGI (reference sequence). The CDR3 DNA reads as TGTGCCAGCAGTTACGGAAAGAGCTCCTACAATGAGCAGTTCTTC. It translates to CASSYGKSSYNEQFF.

This clone occurred once. CDR3 amino acids: CASSYSSGTGHNEQFF. The CDR3, as DNA: TGTGCCAGCAGTTACTCGTCCGGGACAGGGCATAATGAGCAGTTCTTC. This chain joins TRBV6-5 and TRBJ2-1; 9 bases match TRBD1. Germline-derived CDR1 and CDR2 are MNHEY and SVGAGI. This CDR3 has 16 residues. The junction had 7 bases not matched to a gene; V was cut back by 0 bases and J by 7 bases.

V is TRBV29-1 and J is TRBJ1-5, with a weak D call TRBD1 (5 bases). Trimming took off 4 bases at V and 2 bases at J, with 9 bases between the two ends. This CDR3 is 13 amino acids long. Germline-derived CDR1 and CDR2 are SQVTM and ANQGSEA. The CDR3 DNA sequence: TGCAGCGTTGTGGGGGATGGCAATCAGCCCCAGCATTTT. Its translation is CSVVGDGNQPQHF.

The chain has TRBV5-4 and TRBJ2-3; possibly TRBD1 for D (6 bases). Trimming pared 2 bases from V and 0 bases from J, leaving 10 bases between. This CDR3 is built from 15 residues. Germline CDR1 reads SGHNT; CDR2 reads YYREEE (reference sequence). The DNA of the CDR3 is TGTGCCAGCAGCTTAGGACAGCGGAGCACAGATACGCAGTATTTT. This sequence encodes CASSLGQRSTDTQYF.

The chain joins TRBV21-1 to TRBJ2-5; the table's D call TRBD1 went unverified against the DNA. TRBV21-1 is marked as a pseudogene. The CDR3 consists of 15 residues. Here the CDR3 reads CASFKWAATVETQYF. The CDR3 region has the DNA TGTGCCAGCTTTAAATGGGCCGCGACAGTAGAGACCCAGTACTTC.

The chain employs TRBV7-2 and TRBJ1-3; 8 bases line up with TRBD1. Losses at the gene ends were 2 bases for V and 0 bases for J; bases not matched to a gene: 9. The germline V gene encodes CDR1 SGHTA and CDR2 FQGNSA. There are 18 residues in the CDR3. The CDR3 nucleotides are TGTGCCAGCAGCTTATCCTCAATGACAGGGGTCTCTGGAAACACCATATATTTT. It yields the protein CASSLSSMTGVSGNTIYF.

The J gene is TRBJ2-3, the V gene TRBV11-2; the D is unclear. Trimming took 5 bases from V and 4 from J, leaving 13 bases between them. From germline, CDR1 is SGHAT and CDR2 FQNNGV. The CDR3 contains 14 residues. The DNA for the CDR3 is TGTGCCAGCAGCCCCTGGCGAAAGGCAGATACGCAGTATTTT. It specifies CASSPWRKADTQYF.

CDR3 in DNA: TGTGCCAGCAGCGTAGGGACAGGGGGCACAGATACGCAGTATTTT. Its translation: CASSVGTGGTDTQYF. This chain joins TRBV9 and TRBJ2-3; 9 bases line up with TRBD1. J was trimmed by 1 base and V by 0 bases; bases with no gene match: 0. The CDR3 length is 15 residues. Germline V gene lookup returns CDR1 SGDLS and CDR2 YYNGEE.

The chain carries TRBV7-8 and TRBJ2-5; D is ambiguous. Judging by the DNA end, TRBJ2-7 fits better; the J call may be wrong. Germline V CDR1 and CDR2: SGHVS, FQNEAQ. The CDR3 covers 13 residues. CDR3 DNA: TGTGCCAGCAGCTCCTCCTGGGCTTACGAGCAGTACTTC. Translation gives CASSSSWAYEQYF.

The chain carries TRBV5-1 and TRBJ1-1; D gene ambiguous. This CDR3 contains 15 residues. Germline V gives CDR1 SGHRS, CDR2 YFSETQ. With 4 bases removed from V and 0 bases from J, the gap between germline ends came to 13 bases. The CDR3 nucleotides are TGCGCCAGCAGCCTAGGAGTCGGATTGAACACTGAAGCTTTCTTT. This codes for CASSLGVGLNTEAFF. Together with reference TRBV5-1 and TRBJ1-1, the CDR3 gives the full variable domain: KAGVTQTPRYLIKTRGQQVTLSCSPISGHRSVSWYQQTPGQGLQFLFEYFSETQRNKGNFPGRFSGRQFSNSRSEMNVSTLELGDSALYLCASSLGVGLNTEAFFGQGTRLTVV.

This sequence joins TRBV2 and TRBJ2-5, with D perhaps TRBD1 (5 bases). Looked up from germline, CDR1 is SNHLY and CDR2 is FYNNEI. This CDR3 region has 12 residues. The V end was cut by 5 bases, the J end by 4 bases, with 8 bases between. The CDR3 loop reads CASSQGVETQYF. CDR3 bases: TGTGCCAGCAGTCAAGGGGTAGAGACCCAGTACTTC. The full variable domain, in which reference TRBV2 and TRBJ2-5 provide the parts outside the CDR3, is EPEVTQTPSHQVTQMGQEVILRCVPISNHLYFYWYRQILGQKVEFLVSFYNNEISEKSEIFDDQFSVERPDGSNFTLKIRSTKLEDSAMYFCASSQGVETQYFGPGTRLLVL.

This rearrangement joins TRBV4-3 to TRBJ2-3; no firm D call. The V end was cut by 1 base, the J end by 4 bases, with 12 bases between. The CDR3 loop spans 15 amino acids. From germline, CDR1 is LGHNA and CDR2 YSLEER. The CDR3 region has the DNA TGCGCCAGCAGCCAAGGGGTCCTAGGGTCAGATACGCAGTATTTT. This sequence encodes CASSQGVLGSDTQYF.